The text below deals with one T cell receptor beta chain. The junction and the germline gene differ at one end; a read error may be behind it. This sample is drawn from a study of cytomegalovirus exposure and HLA in healthy donors. Overall study context: A subsequent analysis reported that the roughly 120 validation repertoires were produced on the same platform that had also been used for the roughly 670 first-cohort repertoires.

The V gene's germline CDR1 is SEHNR and CDR2 FQNEAQ (reference sequence). There are 11 residues in the CDR3. Clones were read by immunoSEQ multiplex PCR, and TCRdb kept only the in-frame ones, dropping some. The repertoire holds 100,000 to 150,000 clones, 94% seen once, with approximately 1.2% in the top ten. The donors were part of the roughly 130-subject validation cohort, which stood apart from the roughly 640-subject first cohort. The source is a woman aged 18-29 years in good health and CMV-seronegative. The rearrangement uses TRBV7-9 and TRBJ2-7; 7 bases are a match to TRBD1. The sequenced sample was PBMCs. The CDR3 loop is CASSLALGTVF. The CDR3 DNA reads as TGTGCCAGCAGCTTAGCGCTCGGGACAGTATTC.